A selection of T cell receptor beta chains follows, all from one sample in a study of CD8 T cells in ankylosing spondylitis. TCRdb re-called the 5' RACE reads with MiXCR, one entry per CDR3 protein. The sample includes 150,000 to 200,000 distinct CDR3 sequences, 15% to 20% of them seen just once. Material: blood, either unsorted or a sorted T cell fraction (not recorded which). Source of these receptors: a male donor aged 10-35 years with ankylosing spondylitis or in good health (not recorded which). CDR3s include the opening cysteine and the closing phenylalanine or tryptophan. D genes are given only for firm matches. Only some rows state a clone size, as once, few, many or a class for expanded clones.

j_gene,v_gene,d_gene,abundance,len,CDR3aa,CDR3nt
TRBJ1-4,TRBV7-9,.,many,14,CASSLGGQYEKLFF,TGTGCCAGCAGCTTAGGCGGGCAGTATGAAAAACTGTTTTTT
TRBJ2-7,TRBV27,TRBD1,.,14,CASSSGGASYEQYF,TGTGCCAGCAGCTCAGGGGGCGCATCCTACGAGCAGTACTTC
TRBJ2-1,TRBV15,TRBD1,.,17,CATSRVGVGTAYNEQFF,TGTGCCACCAGCAGAGTCGGGGTAGGGACAGCCTACAATGAGCAGTTCTTC
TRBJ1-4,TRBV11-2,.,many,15,CASSPRPTENEKLFF,TGTGCCAGCAGCCCCCGACCGACCGAAAATGAAAAACTGTTTTTT
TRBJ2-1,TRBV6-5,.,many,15,CASTMDGDSYNEQFF,TGTGCCAGCACCATGGACGGGGATTCCTACAATGAGCAGTTCTTC
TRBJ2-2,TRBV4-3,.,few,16,CASSQDGGGVSGELFF,TGCGCCAGCAGCCAAGATGGGGGGGGCGTATCCGGGGAGCTGTTTTTT
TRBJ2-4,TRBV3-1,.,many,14,CASSLRTDKNIQYF,TGTGCCAGCAGCTTACGGACGGACAAAAACATTCAGTACTTC
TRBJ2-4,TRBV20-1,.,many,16,CSAKRGGILAKNIQYF,TGCAGTGCCAAGAGGGGGGGGATACTAGCCAAAAACATTCAGTACTTC
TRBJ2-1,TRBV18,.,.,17,CASSPPLGVSSYNEQFF,TGTGCCAGCTCACCACCCCTTGGCGTGAGCTCCTACAATGAGCAGTTCTTC
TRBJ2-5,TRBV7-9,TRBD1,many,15,CASSSVGQAQETQYF,TGTGCCAGCAGCTCTGTGGGACAGGCACAGGAGACCCAGTACTTC
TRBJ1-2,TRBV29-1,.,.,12,CSVVPYGSGYTF,TGCAGCGTTGTGCCTTACGGATCCGGCTACACCTTC
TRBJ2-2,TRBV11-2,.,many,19,CASSLDWYPAGASTGELFF,TGTGCCAGCAGCTTAGATTGGTACCCGGCAGGGGCGAGCACCGGGGAGCTGTTTTTT
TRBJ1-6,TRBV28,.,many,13,CASSLLGGSPLHF,TGTGCCAGCAGTTTATTAGGGGGGTCACCCCTCCACTTT
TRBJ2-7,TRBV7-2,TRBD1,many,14,CASTQTGGPYEQYF,TGTGCCAGCACCCAAACAGGGGGTCCGTACGAGCAGTACTTC
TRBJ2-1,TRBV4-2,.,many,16,CASSPDGRSSYNEQFF,TGTGCCAGCAGCCCCGACGGCAGGAGCTCCTACAATGAGCAGTTCTTC
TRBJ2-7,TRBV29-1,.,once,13,CSVADGLPYEQYF,TGCAGCGTCGCGGACGGCCTACCCTACGAGCAGTACTTC
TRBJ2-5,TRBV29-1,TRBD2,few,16,CSVDEGGLAGLATQYF,TGCAGCGTTGACGAGGGGGGACTAGCGGGATTGGCGACCCAGTACTTC
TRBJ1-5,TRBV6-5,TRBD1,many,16,CASSYRGTGIEQPQHF,TGTGCCAGCAGTTACCGGGGGACAGGGATAGAACAGCCCCAGCATTTT
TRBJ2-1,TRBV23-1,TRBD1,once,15,CASSHGQGDNNEQFF,TGCGCCAGCAGTCACGGACAGGGCGACAACAATGAGCAGTTCTTC
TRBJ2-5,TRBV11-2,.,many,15,CASRSLAPSKETQYF,TGTGCCAGCAGGTCTTTGGCGCCTTCCAAAGAGACCCAGTACTTC
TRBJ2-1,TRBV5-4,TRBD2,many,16,CASGLAGPSSYNEQFF,TGTGCCAGCGGACTAGCGGGGCCTAGCTCCTACAATGAGCAGTTCTTC
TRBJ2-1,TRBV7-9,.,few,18,CASSLVRSGKSSYNEQFF,TGTGCCAGCAGCTTAGTGCGATCCGGCAAAAGCTCCTACAATGAGCAGTTCTTC
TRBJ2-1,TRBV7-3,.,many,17,CASSLISREGLGNEQFF,TGTGCCAGCAGCTTAATCTCCCGTGAGGGACTGGGGAATGAGCAGTTCTTC